One and the same sample provided the 2 T cell receptor beta chains below, sequenced in a study of blood T cells in healthy people across ages. The authors ran a second PCR of about 7 to 11 cycles using a sample-barcoded 5' primer and a J-beta primer mix. TCRdb reprocessed the 5' RACE reads with MiXCR, giving one entry per CDR3 protein. Of hundreds of thousands of distinct CDR3 sequences in the sample, more than 35% are singletons; the top ten hold roughly 18%. Sequencing was performed on blood. Receptors originate from an elderly man in good health.

This chain links TRBV20-1 with TRBJ2-1, with 13 nucleotides matching TRBD2. V was clipped by 6 bases and J by 9 bases; unmatched bases: 11. The CDR3 sequence is 15 residues long. The germline CDR1 and CDR2 sequences are DFQATT and SNEGSKA (reference sequence). The chain's CDR3 is CSAGQTSGGSGEQFF. DNA of the CDR3: TGCAGTGCCGGCCAGACTAGCGGGGGGTCCGGTGAGCAGTTCTTC.

This clonotype occurred a few times. CDR3 sequence: CSATLAEIYEQYF. The CDR3 DNA follows: TGCAGTGCTACCCTAGCGGAGATCTACGAGCAGTACTTC. V gene TRBV20-1 combines with J gene TRBJ2-7; 7 bases are a match to TRBD2. The junction had 6 bases not matched to a gene; V was cut back by 4 bases and J by 3 bases. The CDR3 has 13 amino acids. Germline CDR1 DFQATT, CDR2 SNEGSKA (reference sequence).